These T cell receptor beta chains were read from a single sample in a study of blood T cell repertoires in COVID-19. Libraries were prepared by immunoSEQ multiplex PCR; TCRdb keeps only in-frame clonotypes and omits some of them. The sample has fewer than 350,000 clones, roughly 79% seen once. Sequencing was performed on peripheral blood. These receptors originate from a woman in her sixties with active or convalescent COVID-19. Each CDR3 is given with its conserved first and last residue. D genes are given only for firm matches. Where a row states a size, it is once, few, many or the class of an expanded clone; other rows omit it.

TRBV19,NA,TRBJ2-5,TRBD1,CASRMDRGETQYF,TGTGCCAGTAGGATGGACAGGGGGGAGACCCAGTACTTC
TRBV6-5,NA,TRBJ2-1,TRBD1,CASRPRGPLFNEQFF,TGTGCCAGCAGGCCGAGGGGGCCTCTGTTCAATGAGCAGTTCTTC
TRBV27,NA,TRBJ1-1,TRBD1,CASSSRSRGLDTEAFF,TGTGCCAGCAGTTCCCGCTCCAGGGGGCTTGACACTGAAGCTTTCTTT
TRBV5-6,NA,TRBJ2-1,TRBD1,CASSFRTGGEFF,TGTGCCAGCAGCTTCAGGACAGGGGGCGAGTTCTTC
TRBV5-6,NA,TRBJ1-4,TRBD1,CASSGDRATNEKLFF,TGTGCCAGCAGCGGAGACAGGGCAACTAATGAAAAACTGTTTTTT
TRBV4-1,NA,TRBJ2-5,NA,CASSQGRMRGYQETQYF,TGCGCCAGCAGCCAGGGGCGGATGAGGGGGTATCAAGAGACCCAGTACTTC
TRBV7-6,NA,TRBJ2-3,TRBD2,CASSLVGRGAADTQYF,TGTGCCAGCAGCTTAGTTGGGCGGGGGGCAGCAGATACGCAGTATTTT
TRBV10-3,NA,TRBJ2-7,TRBD1,CAIRPPTGEHEQYF,TGTGCCATCAGGCCACCGACAGGGGAACACGAGCAGTACTTC
TRBV7-2,many,TRBJ2-3,TRBD2,CASSPGLAADTQYF,TGTGCCAGCAGCCCGGGACTAGCCGCAGATACGCAGTATTTT
TRBV27,NA,TRBJ2-3,TRBD2,CASRTLAGHTDTQYF,TGTGCCAGCAGAACACTAGCGGGGCACACAGATACGCAGTATTTT
TRBV6-2/TRBV6-3,NA,TRBJ1-6,NA,CASSYHKRFQDNSPLHF,TGTGCCAGCAGTTACCACAAAAGGTTTCAGGATAATTCACCCCTCCACTTT
TRBV6-5,NA,TRBJ1-2,NA,CASSYSRGSGGYTF,TGTGCCAGCAGTTACTCCCGGGGGTCGGGTGGCTACACCTTC
TRBV6-5,NA,TRBJ2-5,NA,CASRSGAGRETQYF,TGTGCCAGCAGGTCGGGAGCCGGGAGAGAGACCCAGTACTTC
TRBV19,once,TRBJ1-1,TRBD1,CASRQGAANTEAFF,TGTGCCAGTAGGCAGGGGGCTGCGAACACTGAAGCTTTCTTT
TRBV5-1,few,TRBJ1-6,NA,CASSLEANSYSSSPLHF,TGCGCCAGCAGCTTGGAAGCGAATTCCTACTCAAGTTCACCCCTCCACTTT
TRBV15,NA,TRBJ1-4,TRBD1,CATSRDKGAGEKLFF,TGTGCCACCAGCAGAGATAAGGGGGCCGGAGAAAAACTGTTTTTT
TRBV30,NA,TRBJ2-2,NA,CAIDRNTGELFF,TGTGCCATAGACAGGAACACCGGGGAGCTGTTTTTT
TRBV2,NA,TRBJ1-2,TRBD1,CASSDTRQGARGYTF,TGTGCCAGCAGTGATACCCGACAGGGGGCGAGGGGCTACACCTTC
TRBV6-4,NA,TRBJ1-2,NA,CASSEGGAYGYTF,TGTGCCAGCAGTGAAGGGGGAGCCTATGGCTACACCTTC
TRBV27,NA,TRBJ1-5,TRBD1,CATRTGVQPQHF,TGTGCCACCAGGACAGGGGTGCAGCCCCAGCATTTT
TRBV6-1,NA,TRBJ1-1,TRBD1,CASSIRQGTGTEAFF,TGTGCCAGCAGTATCCGACAGGGTACGGGGACTGAAGCTTTCTTT
TRBV10-3,NA,TRBJ1-1,NA,CAISDQGRENTEAFF,TGTGCCATCAGTGATCAGGGCAGGGAGAACACTGAAGCTTTCTTT
TRBV7-2,NA,TRBJ2-5,NA,CASTLLVQETQYF,TGTGCCAGCACCCTACTAGTCCAGGAGACCCAGTACTTC
TRBV19,few,TRBJ1-5,TRBD1,CASRKLTGDQPQHF,TGTGCCAGTAGAAAACTCACAGGGGATCAGCCCCAGCATTTT
TRBV7-8,once,TRBJ2-5,TRBD2,CASSLFQSFRQGGGETQYF,TGTGCCAGCAGCTTATTCCAATCCTTCCGGCAGGGCGGGGGGGAGACCCAGTACTTC
TRBV4-1,NA,TRBJ1-5,TRBD1,CASSLDRKGQPQHF,TGCGCCAGCAGTCTGGACAGGAAAGGTCAGCCCCAGCATTTT
TRBV5-1,NA,TRBJ1-2,TRBD1,CASSWGQGYGYTF,TGCGCCAGCAGCTGGGGACAGGGGTATGGCTACACCTTC
TRBV7-3,NA,TRBJ2-1,NA,CASSLDRNNEQFF,TGTGCCAGCAGCTTAGACAGAAACAATGAGCAGTTCTTC
TRBV2,NA,TRBJ1-4,NA,CASSEGAINEKLFF,TGTGCCAGCAGTGAGGGGGCCATTAATGAAAAACTGTTTTTT
TRBV7-9,NA,TRBJ2-5,NA,CASSLTGLQETQYF,TGTGCCAGCAGCCTTACAGGGTTACAAGAGACCCAGTACTTC
TRBV5-4,NA,TRBJ2-5,TRBD2,CASSLTGGSDQYF,TGTGCCAGCAGCTTAACGGGAGGGTCAGACCAGTACTTC
TRBV27,NA,TRBJ1-5,TRBD1,CASSPLFGTGGPNQPQHF,TGTGCCAGCAGCCCTTTATTTGGGACAGGGGGCCCTAATCAGCCCCAGCATTTT
TRBV6-2/TRBV6-3,NA,TRBJ2-3,TRBD2,CASSYHPRGLAGEADTQYF,TGTGCCAGCAGTTACCACCCTCGGGGACTAGCGGGGGAGGCCGATACGCAGTATTTT
TRBV30,NA,TRBJ2-7,NA,CACTPPDSIVPYEQYF,TGTGCCTGCACCCCACCGGACTCAATAGTCCCCTACGAGCAGTACTTC
TRBV28,NA,TRBJ1-6,TRBD1,CASIYSGQLNSPLHF,TGTGCCAGCATTTATTCGGGACAGCTGAATTCACCCCTCCACTTT
TRBV6-1,NA,TRBJ2-7,TRBD2,CASSEERGGLGEQYF,TGTGCCAGCAGTGAGGAGCGGGGGGGCCTGGGCGAGCAGTACTTC
TRBV7-3,few,TRBJ2-7,NA,CASSAYLSPYEQYF,TGTGCCAGCAGCGCCTACCTCTCCCCCTACGAGCAGTACTTC
TRBV2,few,TRBJ2-7,NA,CASSDGTGDYEQYF,TGTGCCAGCAGTGACGGGACGGGGGACTACGAGCAGTACTTC
TRBV6-5,NA,TRBJ2-1,TRBD1,CASTDSRGPKSEQFF,TGTGCCAGCACCGATTCCAGGGGGCCGAAAAGTGAGCAGTTCTTC
TRBV3-1/TRBV3-2,NA,TRBJ2-5,NA,CASSQAHSGEQETQYF,TGTGCCAGCAGCCAGGCCCATTCCGGGGAACAAGAGACCCAGTACTTC
TRBV5-1,NA,TRBJ2-5,TRBD2,CASSLPLAGTDSGETQYF,TGCGCCAGCAGCTTGCCACTAGCGGGGACAGATTCGGGAGAGACCCAGTACTTC
TRBV27,NA,TRBJ2-5,TRBD2,CASSWGLAGQETQYF,TGTGCCAGCAGTTGGGGACTAGCGGGGCAAGAGACCCAGTACTTC
TRBV7-3,NA,TRBJ2-7,NA,CASSFAPGAYEQYF,TGTGCCAGCAGCTTCGCGCCAGGGGCCTACGAGCAGTACTTC
TRBV6-5,once,TRBJ2-5,NA,CASSYTPGMSETQYF,TGTGCCAGCAGTTACACCCCAGGGATGAGCGAGACCCAGTACTTC
TRBV9,NA,TRBJ2-3,NA,CASSVGQGSTDTQYF,TGTGCCAGCAGCGTAGGGCAGGGCTCCACAGATACGCAGTATTTT
TRBV18,NA,TRBJ2-7,NA,CASSPRTDSYEQYF,TGTGCCAGCTCACCTCGGACAGACTCCTACGAGCAGTACTTC
TRBV7-9,NA,TRBJ2-5,NA,CASSFTNQETQYF,TGTGCCAGCAGTTTCACAAACCAAGAGACCCAGTACTTC
TRBV7-2,NA,TRBJ2-5,TRBD2,CASSSTSGGPVETQYF,TGTGCCAGCAGCTCGACTAGCGGGGGCCCCGTAGAGACCCAGTACTTC
TRBV19,NA,TRBJ1-2,TRBD1,CASSSLGDRGLYGYTF,TGTGCCAGTAGTAGCCTCGGGGACAGGGGTCTTTATGGCTACACCTTC
TRBV6-5,NA,TRBJ1-2,NA,CASSVGGTNYGYTF,TGTGCCAGCTCCGTGGGGGGAACTAACTATGGCTACACCTTC
TRBV28,NA,TRBJ1-5,TRBD1,CASSSYGDSYSNQPQHF,TGTGCCAGCAGTTCCTATGGGGACAGTTATAGCAATCAGCCCCAGCATTTT
TRBV27,NA,TRBJ1-2,NA,CASSLRGGGYTF,TGTGCCAGCAGTCTTAGGGGCGGTGGCTACACCTTC
TRBV9,NA,TRBJ2-3,TRBD2,CASSLALLAGPGSDTQYF,TGTGCCAGCAGCCTCGCCCTATTAGCGGGGCCTGGGTCAGATACGCAGTATTTT
TRBV24-1,once,TRBJ2-2,TRBD1,CATSDRPTGGFDTGELFF,TGTGCCACCAGTGACCGTCCAACAGGGGGATTTGACACCGGGGAGCTGTTTTTT
TRBV25-1,NA,TRBJ2-7,TRBD1,CASSETGLTYEQYF,TGTGCCAGCAGTGAGACAGGGCTCACCTACGAGCAGTACTTC
TRBV7-6,NA,TRBJ1-3,NA,CASSRLGGSGNTIYF,TGTGCCAGCAGCCGTTTAGGGGGCTCTGGAAACACCATATATTTT
TRBV27,NA,TRBJ1-2,NA,CASSPGQRNYGYTF,TGTGCCAGCAGCCCCGGACAGCGTAACTATGGCTACACCTTC
TRBV3-1/TRBV3-2,NA,TRBJ2-5,TRBD2,CASSPRTSGFGETQYF,TGTGCCAGCAGCCCCCGGACTAGCGGTTTCGGGGAGACCCAGTACTTC
TRBV6-4,NA,TRBJ2-3,TRBD1,CASSTYGTGLDTQYF,TGTGCCAGCAGTACCTACGGGACAGGGTTGGATACGCAGTATTTT